The sequence of this T cell receptor beta chain was determined in a study of blood T cell repertoires in COVID-19. Study context: Samples came from the United States, Italy and Spain, spanning acute and convalescent COVID-19. PBMCs, B-cell-depleted T cells, or T cells provided the cDNA or gDNA that made up the material.

Authors' analysis steps: Reference gene primers were amplified, and this amplification served to estimate nucleated cell counts. Some clones are missing from TCRdb's copy, which holds only in-frame ones; the method was immunoSEQ multiplex PCR. V, J and clone size were drawn from that table, and D and trimming were deduced from the DNA. Altogether more than 95,000 clones are present, about nine tenths being singletons, with the ten largest covering 1.5% to 2%. In germline, CDR1 is MGHDK, CDR2 SYGVNS. The germline V and J ends were trimmed by 1 base and 5 bases, with 5 bases remaining between them. This CDR3 has 12 amino acids.

Source material: peripheral blood. This TCR came from a man aged 60 to 69 with acute or convalescent COVID-19. The chain carries TRBV25-1 and TRBJ1-2; D not resolved. Written as DNA, the CDR3 is TGTGCCAGCAGTGAATCCCGTTATGGCTACACCTTC. Translating gives CASSESRYGYTF.